This TCR beta chain is from a study of T cell clonality in common variable immunodeficiency (dated by TCRdb to between 2014 and 2016). Beyond this particular receptor, the publication reports: Increased TCRbeta clonality was found in CVID subjects compared with healthy controls (t-test p = 0.018), with the increase being most characteristic of about a third of subjects. Differences among patients in the CVID cohort limited the correlations between repertoire features and clinical complications. Fewer deletions and N-nucleotide insertions were reportedly observed in CVID TCRbeta sequences, and highly modified clones with 13 or more V deletions were reportedly absent from CVID TCRbeta sequences. Despite equal DNA input, controls averaged roughly 89,000 unique sequences per sample versus roughly 32,000 in CVID samples. Fewer TCRbeta clones were shared among CVID subjects than among healthy controls (p < 0.0001). The authors noted that sequencing repertoires of T cell subpopulations would be needed to clarify what caused the increased clonality in CVID.

For sequencing, equivalent amounts of genomic DNA were input from CVID and control samples. For every sample, a 60 bp segment covering the rearranged TCRbeta CDR3 region was amplified and then sequenced. The immunoSEQ assay, a bias-corrected multiplex PCR with high-throughput sequencing, was employed for TCRbeta amplification. Per the original workflow: Each unique nucleotide sequence was treated as a clone and annotated with V, D and J genes, copy number and frequency. Sequences were labeled productive if in frame, and non-productive if out of frame or containing stop codons. Clonality was calculated from Shannon's entropy as previously described. The predicted amino acid sequences of productive clones were used to derive mean CDR3 Kyte-Doolittle hydropathy. Hierarchical clustering of scaled V gene usage was performed with the R hclust function using Manhattan distance and complete linkage. To assess clone sharing by CDR3 amino acid sequence, 12 repertoires per group were resampled over 100 rounds. The repertoires were screened for 70 published EBV-specific TCRbeta sequences and a few hundred published CMV-specific TCRbeta sequences. After a couple of CVID samples that produced fewer than 10,000 sequences were dropped from the analysis, 42 CVID repertoires remained. TCRdb re-hosts the immuneACCESS table, in-frame sequences only. Its copies lack some clones; in the studies checked, an unresolved V gene accounts for under half of them, and the cause for the rest is not known. That table furnishes V, J and clone size, whereas the DNA furnished D and trimming. Across this sample, 44,000 or so clones were tabulated and none appeared just once. The ten largest clonotypes hold 0.68% of the sample.

This clone came up many times. Its antigen is still unknown. The CDR3 end lies 3 residues beyond the end of the read and is filled in from the germline J gene. The CDR3 runs 15 residues from the cysteine to the phenylalanine. Shown are 36 bases from within the CDR3, in frame from base 1. Trimmed from V: 2 bases; trimmed from J: 2 bases; junction bases lacking a gene match: 6. Looking up the germline V gene (reference sequence) yields CDR1 DFQATT and CDR2 SNEGSKA. Both CVID patients and healthy controls were predominantly of Caucasian heritage. Heparinized peripheral whole blood samples of about 4.5 to 8.5 ml were obtained from each donor. Genomic DNA from adults with common variable immune deficiency (CVID) and from healthy adult controls was used for sequencing of TCRbeta CDR3 repertoires. There were approximately 22 healthy adult volunteers in the control group (approximately 12 female and roughly ten male), ranging in age from roughly 20 to 70 years, with a mean age of around 31. Diluted blood was density-centrifuged over Hypaque 1077 or Ficoll-Paque to isolate peripheral blood mononuclear cells. Genomic DNA was extracted from unsorted mononuclear cells by Qiagen column purification or by a centrifugation-based method.

Recombination connected TRBV20-1 to TRBJ2-5; 9 bases in between match TRBD2. The sample was peripheral blood mononuclear cells. This receptor was obtained from a person aged 18 to 75 in good health. Partial CDR3 DNA: TGCAGTGCTAGACTCCCTAGCGGGGATCAAGAGACC. Its product reads: CSARLPSGDQET. The entire CDR3 reads CSARLPSGDQETQYF.